This T cell receptor (beta chain) comes out of a study of identical twins. Points from the study as a whole: Researchers reported weaker excess twin sharing in beta out-of-frame sequences. Insertions ran lower in abundant cord blood beta clonotypes, though not in memory repertoires. Models underpredicted monozygotic twin sharing of out-of-frame TCR alpha.

A universal primer site was incorporated via template switching, and the cDNA contained unique molecular identifiers. A single record per CDR3 protein comes from TCRdb applying MiXCR to the 5' RACE reads. The repertoire holds 1.5 million to 2 million distinct CDR3 sequences, with more than 30% as singletons. The CDR3 is made up of 17 amino acids. Germline V lookup: CDR1 MNHEY, CDR2 SMNVEV (reference sequence). V lost 1 base to trimming and J lost 12 bases, with 27 bases between them. Comments on this clonotype: Its antigen is still unknown.

The receptor's source is a newborn girl in good health. The rearrangement uses TRBV27 and TRBJ2-5; D is perhaps TRBD2 (6 bases). Sequenced sample: cord blood. The CDR3 protein is CASSLYRDSNPYNEEYF. CDR3 nucleotide sequence: TGTGCCAGCAGTTTATACCGGGACTCCAACCCCTACAATGAGGAGTACTTC.